The 10 T cell receptor beta chains listed next were all sequenced from one sample in a study of T-cell reconstitution after alpha-beta-depleted transplantation in children. The library targeted TCRbeta and was prepared with unique molecular identifiers. TCRdb called the PCR reads again in MiXCR, with one record for every CDR3 protein. The sample comprises approximately 88,000 distinct CDR3 sequences, about 12% of which are singletons, and around 14% rests with the top ten. Source: PBMCs from the stem cell graft donor, taken from the stem cell graft. These receptors all come from a human donor who donated a stem cell graft to a child with inherited bone marrow failure.

This clonotype occurred many times. This chain joins TRBV9 and TRBJ2-2; D is possibly TRBD1 (5 bases). This CDR3 has 16 amino acids. V was pared by 3 bases and J by 4 bases, with 16 bases between. The V gene's germline CDR1 is SGDLS and CDR2 YYNGEE. Here the CDR3 DNA reads TGTGCCAGCAGCGGGGGAACAGGACGACCCACCGGGGAGCTGTTTTTT. This codes for CASSGGTGRPTGELFF.

This clonotype was seen ten or more times. The rearrangement links TRBV27 to TRBJ2-2; a possible D gene is TRBD2 (7 bases). Per germline, CDR1 MNHEY and CDR2 SMNVEV (reference sequence). Trimming took 8 bases from V and 6 from J, leaving 19 bases between them. The CDR3 extends over 15 amino acids. CDR3: CASSFTGGAAGELFF. As DNA, the CDR3 is TGTGCCAGCTCCTTTACGGGGGGCGCCGCCGGGGAGCTGTTTTTT.

This clonotype was detected ten times or more. The rearrangement uses TRBV5-1 and TRBJ1-6; TRBD1 matches at 8 bases. Germline V gives CDR1 SGHRS, CDR2 YFSETQ. The CDR3 consists of 15 residues. The J segment lost 7 bases and the V segment lost 3 bases, leaving 6 bases of the junction unmatched. The chain's CDR3 is CASSSGTGSNSPLHF. Here the CDR3 DNA reads TGCGCCAGCAGCTCCGGGACAGGATCAAATTCACCCCTCCACTTT.

This clonotype was seen many times. The V and J genes are TRBV9 and TRBJ1-1; possibly TRBD1 for D (6 bases). Per germline, CDR1 SGDLS and CDR2 YYNGEE. Trimming stripped 0 bases from V and 1 base from J, with 7 bases between. The length of the CDR3 is 14 residues. In DNA form, the CDR3 reads TGTGCCAGCAGCGTAGACAGGGCGAACACTGAAGCTTTCTTT. Translating gives CASSVDRANTEAFF.

This clonotype was recorded many times. V is TRBV7-2 and J is TRBJ2-1, with D possibly called TRBD1 or TRBD2 (6 bases each). Germline CDR1 SGHTA, CDR2 FQGNSA. Trimming took 4 bases from V and 6 from J, leaving 22 bases between them. The CDR3 has 17 amino acids. CDR3 sequence reads: CASSSGGVARGGNEQFF. CDR3 in DNA: TGTGCCAGCAGCTCGGGCGGGGTAGCCAGGGGTGGCAATGAGCAGTTCTTC.

V usage is TRBV7-2 and J usage is TRBJ2-5; D unclear. CDR3 length: 13 residues. CDR1 is SGHTA and CDR2 is FQGNSA in the germline V gene. The V and J ends lost 2 bases and 1 base respectively, with 5 bases between them. This chain's CDR3 is CASSLRIQETQYF. Here the CDR3 DNA reads TGTGCCAGCAGCTTAAGGATCCAAGAGACCCAGTACTTC.

The rearrangement joins TRBV7-2 to TRBJ2-5, with 10 bases identical to TRBD1. The length of the CDR3 is 15 residues. V lost 5 bases to trimming and J lost 3 bases; unmatched junction nucleotides: 6. Germline CDR1 reads SGHTA; CDR2 reads FQGNSA. CDR3 in amino acids: CASSAAGTGEETQYF. In DNA, the CDR3 is TGTGCCAGCAGCGCCGCAGGGACAGGGGAAGAGACCCAGTACTTC.

This clonotype was detected many times. CDR3 residues: CASSPGGASTDTQYF. CDR3 nucleotides: TGTGCCAGCAGTCCAGGGGGCGCGAGCACAGATACGCAGTATTTT. This chain uses TRBV28 with TRBJ2-3; 8 positions match TRBD1. The CDR3 covers 15 residues. Germline CDR1 reads MDHEN; CDR2 reads SYDVKM. With 5 bases clipped from V and 0 bases from J, the junction kept 4 bases outside the gene matches.

At least ten counts were recorded for this clonotype. The chain has TRBV11-1 and TRBJ1-1; tentative D call: TRBD1 (5 bases). Germline CDR1 and CDR2: SGHAT and FQDESV (reference sequence). V dropped 5 bases and J dropped 0 bases, with 16 bases sitting between them. The CDR3 is made up of 16 amino acids. DNA of the CDR3: TGTGCCAGCAGCCCAGGGACCCCGGTAATGAACACTGAAGCTTTCTTT. It specifies CASSPGTPVMNTEAFF.

This clonotype was observed at least ten times. This rearrangement joins TRBV5-6 to TRBJ2-7; a weak D match, TRBD1 (6 bases). The germline V gene has CDR1 SGHDT and CDR2 YYEEEE. V lost 4 bases and J 5 bases, leaving 16 bases between the germline ends. The CDR3 sequence is 14 residues long. As DNA, the CDR3 is TGTGCCAGCAGCCCGGAGGCAGGGGCCCACGAGCAGTACTTC. Translation gives CASSPEAGAHEQYF.